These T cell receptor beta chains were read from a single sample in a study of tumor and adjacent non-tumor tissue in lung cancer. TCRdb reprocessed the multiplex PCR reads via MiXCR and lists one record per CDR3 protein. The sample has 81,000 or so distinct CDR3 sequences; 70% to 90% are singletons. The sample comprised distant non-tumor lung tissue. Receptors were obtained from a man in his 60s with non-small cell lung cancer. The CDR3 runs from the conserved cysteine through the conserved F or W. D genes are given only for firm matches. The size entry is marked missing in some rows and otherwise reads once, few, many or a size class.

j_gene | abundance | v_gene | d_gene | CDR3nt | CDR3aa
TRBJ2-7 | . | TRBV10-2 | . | TGCGCCAGCAGTGATAGTAGGGCCGCCGAGCAGTACTTC | CASSDSRAAEQYF
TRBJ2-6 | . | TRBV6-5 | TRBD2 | TGTTCCAGCAGTTTAGCGGGGGCCAGCTCTGGGGCCAATGACCTGACTTTC | CSSSLAGASSGANDLTF
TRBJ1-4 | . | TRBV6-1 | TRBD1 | TGTGCCAGCAGTGGGACGACAGGGTGCTATGATAAACTGTTTTTT | CASSGTTGCYDKLFF
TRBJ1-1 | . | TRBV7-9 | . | TGTGCCAGTAGCTCAATGGGGAACACTGAAGCTTTCTTT | CASSSMGNTEAFF
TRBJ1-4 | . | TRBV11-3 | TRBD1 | TGTGCCAGCAGTCCATCGAGACAGGGGATCACTAATGAAAAACTGTTTTTT | CASSPSRQGITNEKLFF
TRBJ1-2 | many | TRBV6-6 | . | TGTGCCAGCACCCCCGGGGACTCGAACTATGGCTACACCTTC | CASTPGDSNYGYTF
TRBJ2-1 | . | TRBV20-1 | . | TGCATTGCTAGTCCCCGGCGGGTAGACAATGAGCAGTTCTTC | CIASPRRVDNEQFF
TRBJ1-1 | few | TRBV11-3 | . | TGTGCCAACAGCTTAGGCCGGGATAGGCTGGGCTACCAAGCTTTCTTT | CANSLGRDRLGYQAFF
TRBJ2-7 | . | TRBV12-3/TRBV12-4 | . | TGTGCCAGCAGTTCAGTCACCACTTTTAAACAGTACTTC | CASSSVTTFKQYF
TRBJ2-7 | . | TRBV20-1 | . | TGCAGTGCTCAGGGGCCTAGTGTCGAGCAGTACTTC | CSAQGPSVEQYF
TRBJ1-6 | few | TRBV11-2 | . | TGTGCTAGCAGCTTAGGATGGGACAATAATTCGCCCCTCCACTTT | CASSLGWDNNSPLHF
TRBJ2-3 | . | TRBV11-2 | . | TGTCCCAGCAGCCCTACAGTTGGGGCATATATGCAGTATTTT | CPSSPTVGAYMQYF
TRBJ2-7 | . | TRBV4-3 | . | TGCGCCAGCAGCCAAGGAAGCAGGACAAGGGCCGCCTACGAGCAGTACTTC | CASSQGSRTRAAYEQYF
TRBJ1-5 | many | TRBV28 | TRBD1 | TGTGCCAGCAGTTTCGGGACAGGTTTCCCTAATCAGCCCCAGCATTTT | CASSFGTGFPNQPQHF
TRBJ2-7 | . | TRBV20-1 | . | TGCAGTGCTAGTGCAGTCACCTACGAACGGTACTTC | CSASAVTYERYF
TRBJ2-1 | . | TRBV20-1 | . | TGCACTGTTGATCCGGGGGCACGGTACAATGAGCAGTTATTC | CTVDPGARYNEQLF
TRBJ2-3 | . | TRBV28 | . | TGTGCCAGCAGTTTAAGTGGGAGTATTAGCACAGATACACAGTATTTT | CASSLSGSISTDTQYF
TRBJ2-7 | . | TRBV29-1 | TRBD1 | TGCAGCGTTACCCAGACAGGGCAATACGAGCAGTGCTTC | CSVTQTGQYEQCF
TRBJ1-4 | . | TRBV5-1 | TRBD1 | TGCGCCAGCAGCTTGGATTCCGGGACAGGGGAAGGTGGAAAACTGTTTTTT | CASSLDSGTGEGGKLFF
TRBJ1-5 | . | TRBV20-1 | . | TGTAGTGCCTCGCAGGGTCTGGGTCAGCCCCAGCATTTT | CSASQGLGQPQHF
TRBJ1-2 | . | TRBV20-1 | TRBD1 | TGCAGTACTAGTTCACAGGGGGCATTCGGGTATGACTACACCTTC | CSTSSQGAFGYDYTF
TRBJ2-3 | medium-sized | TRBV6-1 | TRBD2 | TGTGCCAGCAGGCCGGGTGACGGGAGGACAGATACGCAGTATTTT | CASRPGDGRTDTQYF